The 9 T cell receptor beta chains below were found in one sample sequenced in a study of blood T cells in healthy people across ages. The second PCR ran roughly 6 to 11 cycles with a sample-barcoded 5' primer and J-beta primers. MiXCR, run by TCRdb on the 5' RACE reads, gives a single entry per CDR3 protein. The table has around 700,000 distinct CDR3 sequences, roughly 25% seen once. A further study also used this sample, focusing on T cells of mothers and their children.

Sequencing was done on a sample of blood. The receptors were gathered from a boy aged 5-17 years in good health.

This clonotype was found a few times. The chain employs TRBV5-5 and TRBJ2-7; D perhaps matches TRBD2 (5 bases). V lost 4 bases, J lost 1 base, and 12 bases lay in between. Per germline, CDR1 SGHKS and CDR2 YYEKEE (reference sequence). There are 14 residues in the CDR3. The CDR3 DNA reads TGTGCCAGCAGCAACCGGACGGGATCCTACGAGCAGTACTTC. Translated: CASSNRTGSYEQYF.

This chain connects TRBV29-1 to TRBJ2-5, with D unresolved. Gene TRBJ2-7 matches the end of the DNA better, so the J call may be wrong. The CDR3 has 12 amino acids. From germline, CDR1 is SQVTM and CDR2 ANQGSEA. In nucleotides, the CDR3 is TGCAGCGTTGGAGAGAGCGCGTACGAGCAGTACTTC. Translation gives CSVGESAYEQYF.

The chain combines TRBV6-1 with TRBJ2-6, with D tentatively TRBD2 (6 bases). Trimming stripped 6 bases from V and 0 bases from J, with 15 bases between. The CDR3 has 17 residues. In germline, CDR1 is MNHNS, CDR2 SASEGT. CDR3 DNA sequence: TGTGCCAGCAGCCGGAGGGTAGGGGCCTCTGGGGCCAACGTCCTGACTTTC. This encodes CASSRRVGASGANVLTF.

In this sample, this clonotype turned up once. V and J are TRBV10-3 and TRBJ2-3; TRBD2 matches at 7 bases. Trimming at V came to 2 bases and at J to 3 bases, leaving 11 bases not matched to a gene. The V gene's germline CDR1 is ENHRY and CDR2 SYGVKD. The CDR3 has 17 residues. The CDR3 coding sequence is TGTGCCATCAGTGAGAATCGGGGTGTGGGGGGGACAGATACGCAGTATTTT. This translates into CAISENRGVGGTDTQYF.

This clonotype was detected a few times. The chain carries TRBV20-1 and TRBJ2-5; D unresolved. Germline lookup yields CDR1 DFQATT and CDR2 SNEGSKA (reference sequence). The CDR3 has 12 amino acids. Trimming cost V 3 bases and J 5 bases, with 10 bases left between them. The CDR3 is CSASPRSETQYF. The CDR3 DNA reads TGCAGTGCTAGCCCCCGCTCGGAGACCCAGTACTTC.

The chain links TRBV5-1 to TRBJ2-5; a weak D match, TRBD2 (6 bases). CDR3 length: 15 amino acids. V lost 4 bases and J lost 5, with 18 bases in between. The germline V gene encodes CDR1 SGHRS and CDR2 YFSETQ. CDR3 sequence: CASSPRTTGGETQYF. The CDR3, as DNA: TGCGCCAGCAGCCCAAGGACTACAGGAGGCGAGACCCAGTACTTC. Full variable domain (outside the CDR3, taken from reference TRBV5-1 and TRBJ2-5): KAGVTQTPRYLIKTRGQQVTLSCSPISGHRSVSWYQQTPGQGLQFLFEYFSETQRNKGNFPGRFSGRQFSNSRSEMNVSTLELGDSALYLCASSPRTTGGETQYFGPGTRLLVL.

CDR3 DNA: TGTGCCAGCAGCAAAATCTCTGGGGCCAACGTCCTGACTTTC. It codes for CASSKISGANVLTF. The chain employs TRBV6-5 and TRBJ2-6; D gene ambiguous. This CDR3 spans 14 amino acids. CDR1 and CDR2 (germline): MNHEY, SVGAGI. The V gene lost 6 bases and the J gene lost 0 bases, with 6 bases spanning the gap.

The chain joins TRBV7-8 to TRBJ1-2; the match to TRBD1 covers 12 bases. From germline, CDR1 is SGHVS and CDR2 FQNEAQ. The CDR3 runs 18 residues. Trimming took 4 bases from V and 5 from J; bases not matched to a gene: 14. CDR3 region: CASSWWGVGTGGFYGYTF. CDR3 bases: TGTGCCAGCAGCTGGTGGGGGGTCGGGACAGGGGGCTTTTATGGCTACACCTTC.

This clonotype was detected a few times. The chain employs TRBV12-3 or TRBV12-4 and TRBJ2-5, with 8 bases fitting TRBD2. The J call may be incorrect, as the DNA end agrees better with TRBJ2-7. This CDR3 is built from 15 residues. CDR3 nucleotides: TGTGCCAGCAGTTTAGAGGTTAGCGGGACCTACGAGCAGTACTTC. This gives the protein CASSLEVSGTYEQYF.